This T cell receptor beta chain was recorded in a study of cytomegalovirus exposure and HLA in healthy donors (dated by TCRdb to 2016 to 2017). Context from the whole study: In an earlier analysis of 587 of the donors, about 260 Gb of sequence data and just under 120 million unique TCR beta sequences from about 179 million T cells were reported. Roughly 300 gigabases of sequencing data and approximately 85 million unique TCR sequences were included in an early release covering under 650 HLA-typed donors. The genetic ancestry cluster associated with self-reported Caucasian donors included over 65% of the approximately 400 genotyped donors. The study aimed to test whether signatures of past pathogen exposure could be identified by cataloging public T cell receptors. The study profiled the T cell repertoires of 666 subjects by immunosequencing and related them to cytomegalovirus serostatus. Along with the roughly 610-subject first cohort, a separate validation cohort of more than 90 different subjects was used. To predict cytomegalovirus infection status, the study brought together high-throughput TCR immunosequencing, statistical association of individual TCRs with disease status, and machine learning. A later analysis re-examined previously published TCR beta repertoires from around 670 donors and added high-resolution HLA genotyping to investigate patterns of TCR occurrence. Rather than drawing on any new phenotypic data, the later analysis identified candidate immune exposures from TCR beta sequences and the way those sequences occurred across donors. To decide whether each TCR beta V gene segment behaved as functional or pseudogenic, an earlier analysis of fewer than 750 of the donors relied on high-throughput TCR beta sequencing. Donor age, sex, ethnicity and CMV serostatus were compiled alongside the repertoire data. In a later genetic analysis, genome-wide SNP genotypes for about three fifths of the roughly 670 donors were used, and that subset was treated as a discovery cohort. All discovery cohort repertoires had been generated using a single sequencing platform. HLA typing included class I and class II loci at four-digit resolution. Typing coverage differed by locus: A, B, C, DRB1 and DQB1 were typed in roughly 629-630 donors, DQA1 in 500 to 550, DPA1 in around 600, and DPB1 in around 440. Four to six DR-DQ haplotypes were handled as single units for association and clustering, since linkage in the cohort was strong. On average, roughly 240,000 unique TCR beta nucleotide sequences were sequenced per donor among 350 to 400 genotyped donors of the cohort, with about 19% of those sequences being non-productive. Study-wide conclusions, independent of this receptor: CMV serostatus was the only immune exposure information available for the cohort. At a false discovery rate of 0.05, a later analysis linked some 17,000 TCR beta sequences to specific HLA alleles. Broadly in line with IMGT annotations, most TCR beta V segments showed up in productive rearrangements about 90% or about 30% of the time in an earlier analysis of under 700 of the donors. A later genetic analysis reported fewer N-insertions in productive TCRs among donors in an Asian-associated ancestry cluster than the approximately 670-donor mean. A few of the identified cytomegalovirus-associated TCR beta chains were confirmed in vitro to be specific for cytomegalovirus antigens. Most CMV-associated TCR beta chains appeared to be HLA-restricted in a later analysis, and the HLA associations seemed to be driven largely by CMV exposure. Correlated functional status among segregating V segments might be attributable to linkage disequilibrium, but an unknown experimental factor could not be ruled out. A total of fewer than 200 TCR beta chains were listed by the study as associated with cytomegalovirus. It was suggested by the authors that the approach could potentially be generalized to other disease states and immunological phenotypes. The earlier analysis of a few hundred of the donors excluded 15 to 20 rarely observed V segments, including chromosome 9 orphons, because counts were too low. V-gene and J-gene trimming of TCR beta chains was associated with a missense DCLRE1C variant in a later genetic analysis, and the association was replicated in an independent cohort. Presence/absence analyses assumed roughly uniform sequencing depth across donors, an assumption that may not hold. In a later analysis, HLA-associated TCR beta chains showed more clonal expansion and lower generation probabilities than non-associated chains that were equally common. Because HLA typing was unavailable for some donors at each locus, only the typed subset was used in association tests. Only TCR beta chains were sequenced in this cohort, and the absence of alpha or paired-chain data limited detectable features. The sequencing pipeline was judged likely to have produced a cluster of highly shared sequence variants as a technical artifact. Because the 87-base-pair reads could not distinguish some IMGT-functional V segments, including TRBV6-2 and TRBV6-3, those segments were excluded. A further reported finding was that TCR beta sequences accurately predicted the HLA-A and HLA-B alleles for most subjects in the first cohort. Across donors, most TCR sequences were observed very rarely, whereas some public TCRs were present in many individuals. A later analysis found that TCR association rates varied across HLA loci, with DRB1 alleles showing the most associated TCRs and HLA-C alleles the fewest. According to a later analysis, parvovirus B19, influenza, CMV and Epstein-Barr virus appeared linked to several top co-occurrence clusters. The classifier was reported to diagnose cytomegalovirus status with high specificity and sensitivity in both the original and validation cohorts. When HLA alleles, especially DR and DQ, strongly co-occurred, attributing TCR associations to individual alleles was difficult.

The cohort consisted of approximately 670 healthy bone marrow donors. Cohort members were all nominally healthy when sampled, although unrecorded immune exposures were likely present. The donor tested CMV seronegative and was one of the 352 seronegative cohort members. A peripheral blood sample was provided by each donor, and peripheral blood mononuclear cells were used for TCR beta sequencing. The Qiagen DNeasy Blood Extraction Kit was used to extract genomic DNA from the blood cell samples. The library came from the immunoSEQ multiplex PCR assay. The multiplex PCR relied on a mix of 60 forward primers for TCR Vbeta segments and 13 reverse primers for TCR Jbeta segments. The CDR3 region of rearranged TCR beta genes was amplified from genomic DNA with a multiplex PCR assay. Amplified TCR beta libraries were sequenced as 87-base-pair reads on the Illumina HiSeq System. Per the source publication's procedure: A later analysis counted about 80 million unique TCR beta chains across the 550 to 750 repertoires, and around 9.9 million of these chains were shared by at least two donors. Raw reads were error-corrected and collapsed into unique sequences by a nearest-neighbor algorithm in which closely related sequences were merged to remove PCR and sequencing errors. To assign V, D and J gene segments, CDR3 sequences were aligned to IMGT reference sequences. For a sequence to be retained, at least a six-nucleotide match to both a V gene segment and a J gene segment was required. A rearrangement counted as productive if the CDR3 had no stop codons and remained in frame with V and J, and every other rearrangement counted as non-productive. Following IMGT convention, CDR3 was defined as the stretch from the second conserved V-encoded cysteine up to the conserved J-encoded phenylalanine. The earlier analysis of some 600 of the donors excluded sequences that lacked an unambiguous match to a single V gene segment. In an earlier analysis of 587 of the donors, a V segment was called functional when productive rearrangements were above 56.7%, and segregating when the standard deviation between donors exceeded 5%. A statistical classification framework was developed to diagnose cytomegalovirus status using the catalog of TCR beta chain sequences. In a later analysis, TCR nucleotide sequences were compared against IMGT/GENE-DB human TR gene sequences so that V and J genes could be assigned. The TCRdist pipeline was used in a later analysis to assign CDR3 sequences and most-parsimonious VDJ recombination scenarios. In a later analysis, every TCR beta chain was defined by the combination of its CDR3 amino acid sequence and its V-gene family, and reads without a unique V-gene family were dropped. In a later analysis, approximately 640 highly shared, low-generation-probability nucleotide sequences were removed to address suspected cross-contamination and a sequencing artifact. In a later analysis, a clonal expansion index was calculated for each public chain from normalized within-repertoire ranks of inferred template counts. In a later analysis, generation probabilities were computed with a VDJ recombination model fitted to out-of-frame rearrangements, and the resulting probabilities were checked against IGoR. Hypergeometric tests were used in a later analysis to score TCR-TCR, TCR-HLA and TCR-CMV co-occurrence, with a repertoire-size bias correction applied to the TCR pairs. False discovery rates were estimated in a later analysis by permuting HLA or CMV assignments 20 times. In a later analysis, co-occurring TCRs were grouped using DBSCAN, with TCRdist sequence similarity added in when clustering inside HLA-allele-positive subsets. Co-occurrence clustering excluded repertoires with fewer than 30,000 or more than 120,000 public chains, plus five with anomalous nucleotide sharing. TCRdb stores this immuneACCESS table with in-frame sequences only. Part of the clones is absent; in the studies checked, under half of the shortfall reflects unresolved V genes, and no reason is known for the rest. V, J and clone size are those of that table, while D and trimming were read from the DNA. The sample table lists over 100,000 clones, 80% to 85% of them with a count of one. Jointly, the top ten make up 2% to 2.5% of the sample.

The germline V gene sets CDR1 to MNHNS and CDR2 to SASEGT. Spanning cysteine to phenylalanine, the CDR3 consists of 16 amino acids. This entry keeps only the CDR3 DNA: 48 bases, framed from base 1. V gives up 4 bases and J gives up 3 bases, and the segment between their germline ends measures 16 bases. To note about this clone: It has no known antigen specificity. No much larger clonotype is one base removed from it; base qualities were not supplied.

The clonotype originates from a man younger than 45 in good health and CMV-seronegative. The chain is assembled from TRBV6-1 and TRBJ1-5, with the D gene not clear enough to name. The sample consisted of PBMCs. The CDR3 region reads CASSGPWTGNNQPQHF. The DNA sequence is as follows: TGTGCCAGCAGTGGCCCTTGGACGGGAAACAATCAGCCCCAGCATTTT.